This T cell receptor (beta chain) was found in a study of siplizumab effects on memory and regulatory T cells. Using immunoSEQ multiplex PCR, the repertoire was profiled, and TCRdb retains in-frame clones only, with some absent. The data contain about 100,000 clones, about nine tenths of them singletons. Findings of the study overall: Naive T cell populations appeared to exhibit greater diversity than memory cells and appeared to be major alloresponse contributors. On average, approximately 70% of mappable alloreactive CD4+ clones were Treg-derived under siplizumab, against 26.9% in controls.

Turning to this clone: The antigen is not known.

Per the germline V gene, CDR1 is LNHDA and CDR2 is SQIVND (reference sequence). V was trimmed by 3 bases and J by 2 bases, leaving 9 bases between them. The CDR3 runs 14 residues. V is TRBV19 and J is TRBJ2-3; D not resolved. The sequence derives from a human donor in good health. The sequenced material came from CD4+ T cells sorted from blood. The CDR3 region is CASSIFGSTDTQYF. CDR3 nucleotide sequence: TGTGCCAGTAGTATCTTTGGGTCCACAGATACGCAGTATTTT.